The 6 T cell receptor beta chains below come from one sample, sequenced in a study of siplizumab effects on memory and regulatory T cells. TCRdb keeps only in-frame clones here, not all; method: immunoSEQ multiplex PCR. The profile covers approximately 84,000 clones, with 85% to 95% appearing a single time and around 18% taken by the ten largest. Sample: CD8+ T cells sorted from blood. Receptor source: a human donor in good health.

The gene calls are TRBV7-6 and TRBJ2-1; 7 bases match TRBD1. Germline V lookup: CDR1 SGHVS, CDR2 FNYEAQ. Losses at the gene ends were 5 bases for V and 0 bases for J; bases not matched to a gene: 4. The CDR3 spans 15 residues. The DNA for the CDR3 is TGTGCCAGCAGCCAGGACAGGAGCTCCTACAATGAGCAGTTCTTC. Its translation: CASSQDRSSYNEQFF.

The chain recombines TRBV10-3 with TRBJ2-3; 8 bases are a match to TRBD1. Per germline, CDR1 ENHRY and CDR2 SYGVKD. CDR3 length equals 16 residues. V lost 2 bases, J lost 5 bases, and 9 bases stayed unmatched. The CDR3 protein is CAISEKATGGGDTQYF. CDR3 DNA sequence: TGTGCCATCAGTGAGAAGGCCACAGGGGGAGGAGATACGCAGTATTTT.

The V call is TRBV15, the J call TRBJ1-3; 7 bases line up with TRBD1. This CDR3 has 14 residues. Trimming took 5 bases from V and 0 from J; bases not matched to a gene: 1. The germline V gene encodes CDR1 LNHNV and CDR2 YYDKDF (reference sequence). CDR3 DNA: TGTGCCACCAGCCGGGACAGCTCTGGAAACACCATATATTTT. As protein: CATSRDSSGNTIYF.

The rearrangement joins TRBV23-1 to TRBJ2-7; D remains unclear. TRBV23-1 is given ORF status, its function remaining uncertain. Deletions cut 4 bases from V and 2 bases from J, with 9 bases between. The CDR3 runs to 13 residues. CDR3 in DNA: TGCGCCAGCAGTCCGGCAGCCCCCTACGAGCAGTACTTC. It encodes CASSPAAPYEQYF.

The count of this clone is one. V usage is TRBV7-9 and J usage is TRBJ1-4; perhaps TRBD1 as D (6 bases). The V gene's germline CDR1 is SEHNR and CDR2 FQNEAQ (reference sequence). V gave up 0 bases and J gave up 4 bases, with 12 bases separating them. The CDR3 contains 16 residues. CDR3 nucleotide sequence: TGTGCCAGCAGCTTAGCGAACAGGGTTGGTAATGAAAAACTGTTTTTT. Amino acids: CASSLANRVGNEKLFF. The full variable domain, rest sourced from reference TRBV7-9 and TRBJ1-4, is DTGVSQNPRHKITKRGQNVTFRCDPISEHNRLYWYRQTLGQGPEFLTYFQNEAQLEKSRLLSDRFSAERPKGSFSTLEIQRTEQGDSAMYLCASSLANRVGNEKLFFGSGTQLSVL.

The rearrangement uses TRBV30 and TRBJ2-6, with D maybe TRBD1 (5 bases). This CDR3 spans 13 amino acids. Germline CDR1 reads GTSNPN; CDR2 reads SVGIG (reference sequence). Trimming shortened V by 1 base and J by 4 bases, and 5 bases separated the two germline ends. The CDR3 region is CAWSGGGANVLTF. CDR3 coding DNA: TGTGCCTGGAGTGGGGGCGGGGCCAACGTCCTGACTTTC.